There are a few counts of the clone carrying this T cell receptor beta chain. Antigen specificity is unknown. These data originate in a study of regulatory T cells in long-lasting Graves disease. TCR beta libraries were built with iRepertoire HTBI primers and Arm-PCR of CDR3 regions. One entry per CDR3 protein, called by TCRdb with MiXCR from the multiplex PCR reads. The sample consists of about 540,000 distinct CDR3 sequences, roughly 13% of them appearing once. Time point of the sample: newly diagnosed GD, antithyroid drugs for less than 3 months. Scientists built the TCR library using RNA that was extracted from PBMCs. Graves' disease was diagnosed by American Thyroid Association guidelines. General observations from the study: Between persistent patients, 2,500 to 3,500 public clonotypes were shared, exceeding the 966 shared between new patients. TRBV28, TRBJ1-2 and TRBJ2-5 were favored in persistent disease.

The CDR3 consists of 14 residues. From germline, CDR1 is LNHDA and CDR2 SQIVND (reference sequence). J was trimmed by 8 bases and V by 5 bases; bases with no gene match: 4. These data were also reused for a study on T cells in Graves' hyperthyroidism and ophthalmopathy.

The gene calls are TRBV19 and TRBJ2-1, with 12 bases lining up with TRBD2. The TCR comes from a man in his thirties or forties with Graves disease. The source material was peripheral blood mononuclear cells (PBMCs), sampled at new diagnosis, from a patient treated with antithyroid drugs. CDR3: CASSSSGRVYEQFF. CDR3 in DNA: TGTGCCAGTAGTTCTAGCGGGAGGGTCTATGAGCAGTTCTTC. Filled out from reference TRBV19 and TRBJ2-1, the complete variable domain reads DGGITQSPKYLFRKEGQNVTLSCEQNLNHDAMYWYRQDPGQGLRLIYYSQIVNDFQKGDIAEGYSVSREKKESFPLTVTSAQKNPTAFYLCASSSSGRVYEQFFGPGTRLTVL.